The 20 T cell receptor beta chains in this list originate from one sample, sequenced in a study of tumor and adjacent non-tumor tissue in lung cancer. Three rounds of nested PCR, following a modified ARM-PCR protocol, produced the TCRbeta library. TCRdb redid the calling of the multiplex PCR reads with MiXCR, one entry per CDR3 protein. Of around 200,000 distinct CDR3 sequences in the sample, roughly 70% were seen once. This sample's RNA came from whole unsorted tissue. Sequencing was carried out using lung tumor tissue. These receptors came from a man aged 60-69 years with non-small cell lung cancer.

Comment on this clonotype: At one of its ends the junction is not consistent with the germline gene, which may arise from a read error. This chain uses TRBV6-1 with TRBJ1-1; possible D gene TRBD1, 6 bases. The CDR3 sequence is 15 residues long. CDR1 is MNHNS, CDR2 SASEGT, per germline. This chain's CDR3 is CASSIRNRENTEAFF. In DNA form, the CDR3 reads TGTGCCAGCAGTATACGGAACAGGGAGAACACCGAAGCTTTCTTT.

This chain connects TRBV11-2 to TRBJ2-3; D possibly corresponds to TRBD2 (6 bases). The CDR3 is 13 residues long. Germline values: CDR1 SGHAT, CDR2 FQNNGV. Trimming took 3 bases from V and 4 from J, leaving 8 bases between them. CDR3 amino acids: CASSFWEADTQYF. CDR3 nucleotides: TGTGCCAGCAGCTTTTGGGAGGCAGATACGCAGTATTTT.

About this clonotype: With a much larger clone just one base away, this may be a read error. The chain has TRBV20-1 and TRBJ2-7, with D perhaps being TRBD1 or TRBD2 (5 bases each). The CDR3 runs to 16 residues. CDR1 is DFQATT, CDR2 SNEGSKA, per germline (reference sequence). The CDR3 DNA sequence: TGCAGTGCCTCTATTTACGGGGCAGGAGAATCGTACGACCAGTACTTC. Translation gives CSASIYGAGESYDQYF.

With respect to this clonotype: At one end the junction does not follow the germline gene, possibly because of a read error. The rearrangement uses TRBV11-2 and TRBJ2-3, with D tentatively TRBD2 (6 bases). Germline values: CDR1 SGHAT, CDR2 FQNNGV. CDR3 length: 15 amino acids. The DNA of the CDR3 is TGTGCCAGCAGCTTAGAATTCGGGACTGTGGGTACGCGGTATTTT. It translates to CASSLEFGTVGTRYF.

This clonotype occurred once. Germline is not matched at one junction end, which may reflect a read error. V gene TRBV6-6 combines with J gene TRBJ2-7; 8 bases are shared with TRBD2. The CDR3 has 15 residues. Looked up from germline, CDR1 is MNHNY and CDR2 is SVGAGI (reference sequence). The CDR3 region has the DNA TGTGCCAGCAGTTCCCCTACGGGAGGGCGGTACGAGGAGTACTTC. Protein: CASSSPTGGRYEEYF.

A word on this clonotype: The junction departs from the called germline gene at one end, perhaps through a read error. In DNA, the CDR3 is TGCGGCGTTGGCTCACGGCGGCACACAGATACGCAGTATTTT. Translated, it gives CGVGSRRHTDTQYF. V gene TRBV29-1 combines with J gene TRBJ2-3; D gene uncertain. Germline V CDR1 and CDR2: SQVTM, ANQGSEA. CDR3 size: 14 residues.

As concerns this clonotype: One end of the junction does not line up with germline, which may come from a read error. The V gene is TRBV6-5, the J gene TRBJ2-1, with TRBD1 matching over 9 bases. This CDR3 region has 15 residues. CDR1 MNHEY and CDR2 SVGAGI come from the germline V gene. The CDR3 sequence: CADSYFPGQGYEQSF. CDR3 in DNA: TGTGCCGACAGTTACTTTCCGGGACAGGGCTATGAGCAGTCCTTC.

The rearrangement joins TRBV7-9 to TRBJ2-5; 9 positions agree with TRBD2. Germline lookup yields CDR1 SEHNR and CDR2 FQNEAQ (reference sequence). V shed 9 bases, J shed 5 bases, and the junction held 13 bases outside the gene matches. The CDR3 spans 15 residues. The CDR3 DNA sequence: TGTGCCAGTAGGACTAGCGAGCCAGTGTTGGAGACCCAGTACTTC. This gives the protein CASRTSEPVLETQYF. The full variable domain, with the rest looked up from reference TRBV7-9 and TRBJ2-5, is DTGVSQNPRHKITKRGQNVTFRCDPISEHNRLYWYRQTLGQGPEFLTYFQNEAQLEKSRLLSDRFSAERPKGSFSTLEIQRTEQGDSAMYLCASRTSEPVLETQYFGPGTRLLVL.

V usage is TRBV20-1 and J usage is TRBJ2-7, with D possibly TRBD1 on 6 matching bases. V was pared by 6 bases and J by 0 bases, with 15 bases between. Germline CDR1 reads DFQATT; CDR2 reads SNEGSKA (reference sequence). The CDR3 consists of 14 residues. The CDR3 loop reads CSAIRGIGSYEQYF. CDR3 coding DNA: TGCAGTGCCATTAGGGGGATAGGCTCCTACGAGCAGTACTTC.

The chain employs TRBV6-2 or TRBV6-3 and TRBJ1-5, with no clear D. Matching the DNA end better, TRBJ2-3 makes the J call doubtful. Germline values: CDR1 MNHEY, CDR2 SVGEGT. This CDR3 is 13 amino acids long. CDR3 DNA sequence: TGTGCCAGCAGCCCTTCGGCCACTCAGCCCCAGTATTTT. Its protein product is CASSPSATQPQYF.

In this sample, this clonotype turned up a few times. The chain has TRBV11-2 and TRBJ2-6, with a possible D match to TRBD1 (5 bases). This CDR3 contains 14 residues. Germline V gives CDR1 SGHAT, CDR2 FQNNGV. The germline V and J ends were trimmed by 6 bases and 17 bases, with 23 bases remaining between them. The DNA for the CDR3 is TGTGCCAGCAGTCCTATCTCTGGGGCCAACCACTTGACTTTC. Translating gives CASSPISGANHLTF.

About this clonotype itself: A single base separates this from a much larger clone, so it may be a read error. The rearrangement joins TRBV29-1 to TRBJ2-1; 14 bases are a match to TRBD2. The CDR3 consists of 14 residues. Unmatched junction bases numbered 5, after V lost 6 bases and J lost 7 bases. Germline loops: CDR1 SQVTM, CDR2 ANQGSEA. The chain's CDR3 is CSVGLAGGRNEQFF. CDR3 in DNA: TGCAGCGTCGGACTAGCGGGAGGACGAAATGAGCAGTTCTTC.

About this clonotype: A much larger clone lies one base from this, so it may be a read error. The V and J genes are TRBV20-1 and TRBJ2-7; a weak D match, TRBD2 (6 bases). CDR3 size: 12 residues. Germline CDR1 and CDR2: DFQATT and SNEGSKA (reference sequence). The V end was cut by 3 bases, the J end by 6 bases, with 12 bases between. The CDR3 here is CSARTRGFEQYF. DNA of the CDR3: TGCAGTGCTAGGACTAGAGGGTTCGAGCAGTACTTC.

This chain joins TRBV6-2 or TRBV6-3 and TRBJ2-7, with D tentatively TRBD2 (5 bases). The V end lost 7 bases, the J end lost 4 bases, and 11 bases lay between the germline ends. Germline CDR1 MNHEY, CDR2 SVGEGT. The CDR3 consists of 12 residues. The CDR3 sequence is CASNPPGYEQYF. Written as DNA, the CDR3 is TGTGCCAGCAACCCTCCGGGGTACGAGCAGTACTTC.

In the case of this clonotype: This may arise from a read error, as a much more abundant clone is one base away. The CDR3 loop is CAPMRGMNEQFF. In DNA, the CDR3 is TGTGCCCCTATGCGGGGGATGAATGAGCAGTTCTTC. This chain links TRBV5-6 with TRBJ2-1, with 7 bases that match TRBD2. Germline trimming cut 10 bases from V and 7 bases from J; bases unmatched to any gene: 8. Germline-derived CDR1 and CDR2 are SGHDT and YYEEEE. CDR3 length: 12 residues.

The rearrangement uses TRBV18 and TRBJ2-7, with TRBD2 matching 8 bases. The J segment lost 1 base and the V segment lost 3 bases, leaving 2 bases of the junction unmatched. The CDR3 runs 14 residues. Per the germline V gene, CDR1 is KGHSH and CDR2 is LQKENI. CDR3: CASSPASGSYEQYF. For the CDR3, the DNA is TGTGCCAGCTCACCGGCTAGCGGGTCCTACGAGCAGTACTTC. Together with reference TRBV18 and TRBJ2-7, the CDR3 gives the full variable domain: NAGVMQNPRHLVRRRGQEARLRCSPMKGHSHVYWYRQLPEEGLKFMVYLQKENIIDESGMPKERFSAEFPKEGPSILRIQQVVRGDSAAYFCASSPASGSYEQYFGPGTRLTVT.

Remarks on this clonotype: This may be a read error: a much more frequent sequence differs by one nucleotide. The chain links TRBV29-1 to TRBJ2-1, with D uncertain. The CDR3 sequence is 14 residues long. Trimming left V 5 bases short and J 8 bases short, with 19 bases between. Germline-derived CDR1 and CDR2 are SQVTM and ANQGSEA. CDR3 in DNA: TGCAGCGTTACGAGTGGTCAAGGAAACGATGAGCAGTTCTTC. Protein sequence: CSVTSGQGNDEQFF.

As concerns this clonotype: Relative to the germline gene, one junction end is altered; a read error may explain this. The gene calls are TRBV11-2 and TRBJ2-1; D not certain. CDR3 length equals 11 residues. Germline CDR1 and CDR2: SGHAT and FQNNGV. CDR3 residues: CASSATPQQFF. The CDR3 nucleotides read TGTGCCAGCAGTGCTACTCCCCAGCAATTCTTC.

As regards this clonotype: A much larger clone lies one base from this, so it may be a read error. The V and J genes are TRBV20-1 and TRBJ2-3, with D possibly matching TRBD2 (5 bases). The CDR3 length is 13 residues. Per germline, CDR1 DFQATT and CDR2 SNEGSKA (reference sequence). CDR3 sequence (DNA): TGCAGAGCGATGGACTTCAGCACAGATACGCAGTATTTT. Protein product: CRAMDFSTDTQYF.

The V call is TRBV12-3 or TRBV12-4, the J call TRBJ2-1; weak D call: TRBD1 (6 bases). The V end lost 6 bases, the J end lost 10 bases, and 22 bases lay between the germline ends. This CDR3 region has 15 residues. This CDR3 reads CASSRGSVRGNEQFF. CDR3 coding DNA: TGTGCCAGCAGCCGCGGTAGCGTGAGGGGGAACGAGCAGTTCTTC.